Below are 25 T cell receptor beta chains sequenced from a single sample in a study of T cells in localized non-small cell lung cancer. Repertoires were generated with immunoSEQ multiplex PCR, while TCRdb's copy carries only in-frame clones and drops some. The data contain 25,000 to 30,000 clones, 80% to 90% of them seen just once; the ten biggest clones take up around 2.8%. Source: peripheral blood, taken before any cancer treatment. These TCRs come from a woman aged 18-49 years with stage I lung adenocarcinoma.

The rearrangement joins TRBV5-1 to TRBJ1-1, with D perhaps matching TRBD1 (5 bases). The CDR3 extends over 16 amino acids. V lost 3 bases, J lost 6 bases, and 21 bases lay in between. The germline gives CDR1 SGHRS, CDR2 YFSETQ. The CDR3 sequence is CASSSQHTGLSAEAFF. CDR3 DNA sequence: TGCGCCAGCAGCTCCCAACATACAGGTCTATCCGCTGAAGCTTTCTTT.

The CDR3 is CASTNNPGTSVETQYF. The CDR3, as DNA: TGTGCCAGCACCAATAACCCCGGGACTAGCGTAGAGACCCAGTACTTC. This sequence joins TRBV28 and TRBJ2-5; 10 bases are shared with TRBD2. The trim removed 7 bases at V and 4 bases at J, leaving 12 bases unmatched. This CDR3 has 16 residues. CDR1 is MDHEN, CDR2 SYDVKM, per germline.

This sequence joins TRBV19 and TRBJ2-2; 13 bases match TRBD2. The germline CDR1 and CDR2 sequences are LNHDA and SQIVND (reference sequence). After removal of 2 bases from V and 4 bases from J, the junction contained 7 bases not matched to a gene. CDR3 length: 18 amino acids. DNA of the CDR3: TGTGCCAGTAGTATAAGGGGGGGGACTAGCGGGATCACCGGGGAGCTGTTTTTT. As protein: CASSIRGGTSGITGELFF.

This clone was recorded only once. The gene calls are TRBV29-1 and TRBJ2-7, with D maybe TRBD1 (5 bases). The CDR3 covers 12 residues. V lost 1 base, J lost 2 bases, and 6 bases lay in between. Germline V gives CDR1 SQVTM, CDR2 ANQGSEA. In DNA form, the CDR3 reads TGCAGCGTTGAAGGGACACCCTACGAGCAGTACTTC. This gives the protein CSVEGTPYEQYF.

The chain couples TRBV28 to TRBJ2-3; tentative D call: TRBD2 (6 bases). This CDR3 contains 16 residues. Trimming took off 8 bases at V and 5 bases at J, with 23 bases between the two ends. Germline CDR1 and CDR2: MDHEN and SYDVKM. CDR3 region: CASLSPRLDAGDTQYF. CDR3 in DNA: TGTGCCAGCCTCTCACCCCGACTAGACGCAGGAGATACGCAGTATTTT.

Turning to this clone: Additional DNA sequences in this sample encode the identical CDR3. The J gene is TRBJ2-6, the V gene TRBV7-8; D unclear. Germline values: CDR1 SGHVS, CDR2 FQNEAQ. The CDR3 contains 15 residues. Trimming pared 3 bases from V and 0 bases from J, leaving 6 bases between. The chain's CDR3 is CASSFGSSGANVLTF. The CDR3 DNA is TGTGCCAGCAGCTTTGGAAGCTCTGGGGCCAACGTCCTGACTTTC.

The V and J genes are TRBV11-3 and TRBJ2-2; TRBD1 matches at 7 bases. This CDR3 has 15 amino acids. V was clipped by 5 bases and J by 5 bases; unmatched bases: 8. Per the germline V gene, CDR1 is SGHNT and CDR2 is YENEEA. The CDR3 nucleotides are TGTGCCAGCAGCCCCGGGACAGTCGGTACCGGGGAGCTGTTTTTT. Protein sequence: CASSPGTVGTGELFF.

The V gene is TRBV4-3, the J gene TRBJ1-4; 8 bases are shared with TRBD1. Germline V gene lookup returns CDR1 LGHNA and CDR2 YSLEER. The V gene end was trimmed by 0 bases and the J gene end by 2 bases; junction bases not matched to a gene: 5. The CDR3 totals 17 residues. This CDR3 reads CASSQDPYRGTNEKLFF. In nucleotides, the CDR3 is TGCGCCAGCAGCCAAGACCCATACAGGGGGACTAATGAAAAACTGTTTTTT.

V usage is TRBV9 and J usage is TRBJ2-3; TRBD2 agrees at 11 bases. Germline CDR1 SGDLS, CDR2 YYNGEE. The CDR3 spans 15 residues. The ends lost 0 bases at V and 3 bases at J; junction bases unmatched: 0. The CDR3 loop reads CASSVGTSGTDTQYF. Here the CDR3 DNA reads TGTGCCAGCAGCGTAGGGACTAGCGGGACAGATACGCAGTATTTT.

This chain joins TRBV4-3 and TRBJ2-3, with D possibly being TRBD2 (5 bases). The CDR3 has 18 residues. Trimming pared 3 bases from V and 1 base from J, leaving 20 bases between. CDR1 and CDR2 (germline): LGHNA, YSLEER. CDR3 protein: CASSQGAKMTLGTDTQYF. In DNA, the CDR3 is TGCGCCAGCAGCCAGGGAGCTAAGATGACGCTGGGCACAGATACGCAGTATTTT.

The gene calls are TRBV7-9 and TRBJ1-2; D gene unclear. This CDR3 region has 14 residues. Germline V CDR1 and CDR2: SEHNR, FQNEAQ (reference sequence). V lost 2 bases, J lost 3 bases, and 10 bases lay in between. CDR3 bases: TGTGCCAGCAGCTTACCCCCGACGGACTATGGCTACACCTTC. Translated, it gives CASSLPPTDYGYTF.

The J gene is TRBJ2-7, the V gene TRBV28; TRBD1 agrees at 7 bases. The CDR3 contains 15 residues. V gave up 2 bases and J gave up 2 bases; unmatched junction bases: 6. From germline, CDR1 is MDHEN and CDR2 SYDVKM. The chain's CDR3 is CASSLTSDRTYEQYF. CDR3 DNA sequence: TGTGCCAGCAGTTTAACCTCGGACAGGACCTACGAGCAGTACTTC.

The V and J genes are TRBV4-1 and TRBJ2-2; D call uncertain. Germline V gene sequence: CDR1 MGHRA, CDR2 YSYEKL. Deletions cut 4 bases from V and 2 bases from J, with 17 bases between. This CDR3 has 17 residues. The CDR3 loop is CASSPLSSQPNTGELFF. CDR3 coding DNA: TGCGCCAGCAGCCCCTTGTCGTCACAGCCAAACACCGGGGAGCTGTTTTTT.

The sample holds a few counts of this clone. This chain links TRBV29-1 with TRBJ1-1, with D maybe TRBD1 (6 bases). V was trimmed by 7 bases and J by 1 base, leaving 13 bases between them. The CDR3 has 13 amino acids. Germline V CDR1 and CDR2: SQVTM, ANQGSEA. CDR3 amino acids: CSAARDTNTEAFF. For the CDR3, the DNA is TGCAGCGCCGCTCGGGACACGAACACTGAAGCTTTCTTT.

The chain employs TRBV29-1 and TRBJ2-3, with 9 positions matching TRBD1. CDR3 length: 14 amino acids. Germline CDR1 and CDR2: SQVTM and ANQGSEA. V shed 4 bases, J shed 7 bases, and the junction held 9 bases outside the gene matches. DNA for the CDR3: TGCAGCGTTGTCTCCGGGACAGGGATAAATACGCAGTATTTT. Translated, it gives CSVVSGTGINTQYF.

The chain is built from TRBV27 and TRBJ2-5; TRBD2 aligns across 7 bases. The germline V gene encodes CDR1 MNHEY and CDR2 SMNVEV (reference sequence). With 1 base clipped from V and 5 bases from J, the junction kept 10 bases outside the gene matches. The CDR3 consists of 16 residues. This CDR3 is CASSLYGGEGMETQYF. The CDR3 DNA reads as TGTGCCAGCAGTTTATATGGCGGGGAGGGAATGGAGACCCAGTACTTC.

This clone was recorded once. The chain is built from TRBV6-1 and TRBJ1-3; 7 bases match TRBD1. The CDR3 sequence is 15 residues long. Losses at the gene ends were 6 bases for V and 0 bases for J; bases not matched to a gene: 5. Germline-derived CDR1 and CDR2 are MNHNS and SASEGT. Here the CDR3 DNA reads TGTGCCAGCAGACCCACAGGGGTCTCTGGAAACACCATATATTTT. Translation gives CASRPTGVSGNTIYF.

The chain couples TRBV19 to TRBJ1-2; D might be TRBD1 (5 bases). The CDR3 covers 16 residues. V was pared by 4 bases and J by 7 bases, with 22 bases between. Per germline, CDR1 LNHDA and CDR2 SQIVND (reference sequence). DNA of the CDR3: TGTGCCAGTAGTAGGGGGAAACTAGGATCGTCTTCTGGCTACACCTTC. Its protein product is CASSRGKLGSSSGYTF.

The CDR3 here is CASSQHGYEQYF. The CDR3 DNA reads TGTGCCAGCAGTCAACATGGCTACGAGCAGTACTTC. The rearrangement joins TRBV28 to TRBJ2-7; no reliable D call. The CDR3 spans 12 residues. V lost 5 bases, J lost 3 bases, and 8 bases lay in between. Germline V gene sequence: CDR1 MDHEN, CDR2 SYDVKM.

This sequence joins TRBV5-8 and TRBJ1-1; no clear D. The V gene lost 7 bases and the J gene lost 5 bases, with 12 bases spanning the gap. Germline V gives CDR1 SGHTS, CDR2 YDEGEE. The CDR3 is made up of 12 amino acids. The CDR3, as DNA: TGTGCCAGCGGCCCGCGGAGGACTGAAGCTTTCTTT. Residues: CASGPRRTEAFF.

The CDR3 nucleotides read TGTGCCAGTAGCCTAAAGTCAGGACAGGGCTACAATGAGCAGTTCTTC. Translation gives CASSLKSGQGYNEQFF. V usage is TRBV19 and J usage is TRBJ2-1; TRBD1 matches 8 bases. The ends lost 6 bases at V and 3 bases at J; junction bases unmatched: 10. Germline V CDR1 and CDR2: LNHDA, SQIVND (reference sequence). The CDR3 consists of 16 residues.

This chain links TRBV6-5 with TRBJ2-7; the D gene is possibly TRBD2 (5 bases). CDR1 is MNHEY and CDR2 is SVGAGI in the germline V gene. This CDR3 is 14 amino acids long. V lost 8 bases and J lost 7, with 21 bases in between. CDR3 coding DNA: TGTGCCAGCGTCTCAGGAGCGGAGCCCCGGGAGCAGTACTTC. Translating it yields CASVSGAEPREQYF.

V is TRBV11-3 and J is TRBJ2-4; D possibly uses TRBD1 or TRBD2 (5 bases each). This CDR3 comprises 13 residues. Germline lookup yields CDR1 SGHNT and CDR2 YENEEA. V dropped 5 bases and J dropped 8 bases, with 13 bases sitting between them. This CDR3 reads CASSLQRGHIQYF. The CDR3 coding sequence is TGTGCCAGCAGCCTGCAGAGGGGCCACATTCAGTACTTC. Supplemented by reference TRBV11-3 and TRBJ2-4, the full variable domain reads EAGVVQSPRYKIIEKKQPVAFWCNPISGHNTLYWYLQNLGQGPELLIRYENEEAVDDSQLPKDRFSAERLKGVDSTLKIQPAELGDSAVYLCASSLQRGHIQYFGAGTRLSVL.

V gene TRBV5-3 combines with J gene TRBJ1-1, with D possibly TRBD1 on 6 matching bases. TRBV5-3 is given ORF status, its function remaining uncertain. V gave up 4 bases and J gave up 4 bases, with 17 bases separating them. The CDR3 length is 15 residues. The CDR3: CARSNSRDIFTEAFF. DNA of the CDR3: TGTGCCAGAAGCAATAGCCGGGACATATTCACTGAAGCTTTCTTT.

On this clone: A read error may account for a junction end that differs from germline. This rearrangement joins TRBV7-7 to TRBJ2-3; a weak D match, TRBD1 (5 bases). The CDR3 has 15 amino acids. The V gene's germline CDR1 is SSHAT and CDR2 FNYEAQ (reference sequence). CDR3 loop: CASSLLIGATDTQYF. CDR3 in DNA: TGTGCTAGCAGCTTGCTCATTGGGGCCACAGATACGCAGTATTTT.